This T cell receptor beta chain originates from a study of shared clonotypes between healthy human individuals. A CD45RA+ naive subset and a CD45RA-negative memory subset were split from CD4+ cells. Sequenced by immunoSEQ multiplex PCR; TCRdb stores in-frame clones only, minus some. The sample includes a few million clones, approximately 94% of them seen just once. A word on this clone: Other DNA sequences in the same sample also yield this CDR3.

CDR3 length: 15 amino acids. CDR1 is LNHDA and CDR2 is SQIVND in the germline V gene (reference sequence). V was trimmed by 3 bases and J by 2 bases, leaving 8 bases between them. The sequencing sample was made of naive CD4+ T cells sorted from blood. Sample subset: CD45RA+ positively selected. The chain uses TRBV19 and TRBJ2-6, with TRBD1 as a possible D gene (5 bases). The origin of this receptor is a man aged 18 to 29 in good health. The CDR3: CASSIQGAGANVLTF. As DNA, the CDR3 is TGTGCCAGTAGTATTCAAGGGGCTGGGGCCAACGTCCTGACTTTC.